Below, 32 T cell receptor beta chains from the same sample are listed, as sequenced in a study of CD8+CD57+ T cells in acquired aplastic anemia. The template for TCR beta VDJ and CDR3 sequence profiling was genomic DNA. TCRdb used MiXCR to reprocess the reads, holding one entry per CDR3 protein. The table lists under 200,000 distinct CDR3 sequences, under 55% of them singletons. Before being chosen for sequencing, patients had shown CD8+CD57+ cell expansion by flow cytometry. The material sequenced was sorted CD4+, CD8+, or CD8+CD57+ T cells (not recorded which) from PBMCs. These receptors originate from a human donor with aplastic anemia.

With respect to this clonotype: One junction end disagrees with the germline gene, perhaps due to a read error. The CDR3 region is CASSPVNPGANVLTF. DNA of the CDR3: TGTGCCAGCTCACCAGTTAATCCCGGGGCCAACGTCCTGACTTTC. This rearrangement joins TRBV5-1 to TRBJ2-6; unclear D gene. The CDR3 contains 15 residues. Looked up from germline, CDR1 is SGHRS and CDR2 is YFSETQ.

In its sample, this clonotype was seen many times. The chain has TRBV15 and TRBJ2-3; 10 positions match TRBD2. The V gene end was trimmed by 9 bases and the J gene end by 2 bases; junction bases not matched to a gene: 11. The germline V gene has CDR1 LNHNV and CDR2 YYDKDF (reference sequence). This CDR3 has 16 residues. This chain's CDR3 is CATRPGLADFTDTQYF. CDR3 nucleotide sequence: TGTGCCACACGGCCCGGACTAGCGGATTTCACAGATACGCAGTATTTT.

The chain recombines TRBV2 with TRBJ2-5, with D possibly matching TRBD1 (6 bases). Per germline, CDR1 SNHLY and CDR2 FYNNEI. This CDR3 has 10 amino acids. V gave up 5 bases and J gave up 11 bases, with 9 bases separating them. The CDR3 sequence is CASSNRAQYF. The DNA of the CDR3 is TGTGCCAGCAGTAACAGGGCTCAGTACTTC.

This chain uses TRBV7-9 with TRBJ2-5; 10 positions match TRBD2. V dropped 6 bases and J dropped 5; count of bases not matched to a gene: 9. This CDR3 spans 15 amino acids. Germline CDR1 and CDR2: SEHNR and FQNEAQ (reference sequence). The CDR3: CASSYGTSVDETQYF. Here the CDR3 DNA reads TGTGCCAGCAGTTATGGGACTAGCGTTGATGAGACCCAGTACTTC.

This clonotype was found many times. The gene calls are TRBV5-6 and TRBJ1-1; D is unresolved. Trimming stripped 2 bases from V and 6 bases from J, with 8 bases between. The length of the CDR3 is 12 residues. The germline V gene encodes CDR1 SGHDT and CDR2 YYEEEE. The CDR3 loop reads CASSLYRAEAFF. The DNA for the CDR3 is TGTGCCAGCAGCTTATATCGGGCTGAAGCTTTCTTT.

This clonotype was counted ten times or more. The chain employs TRBV19 and TRBJ2-1; 16 positions agree with TRBD2. Germline CDR1 LNHDA, CDR2 SQIVND (reference sequence). The length of the CDR3 is 16 residues. After removal of 3 bases from V and 9 bases from J, the junction contained 5 bases not matched to a gene. In nucleotides, the CDR3 is TGTGCCAGTAGTATTGGGGGGACTAGCGGGAGGGGTGAGCAGTTCTTC. This sequence encodes CASSIGGTSGRGEQFF.

The V and J genes are TRBV11-2 and TRBJ2-7, with D possibly called TRBD1 or TRBD2 (6 bases each). Germline V gene lookup returns CDR1 SGHAT and CDR2 FQNNGV. Trimming took 5 bases from V and 5 from J, leaving 31 bases between them. The CDR3 has 19 amino acids. The CDR3 sequence: CASSETLTADILRGHEQYF. CDR3 nucleotides: TGTGCCAGCAGCGAAACCCTCACCGCGGACATCCTTCGGGGGCACGAGCAGTACTTC.

By share of the sample, this clonotype is medium-sized. The chain has TRBV7-2 and TRBJ2-1; 7 bases agree with TRBD1. The J segment lost 7 bases and the V segment lost 4 bases, leaving 13 bases of the junction unmatched. The CDR3 extends over 16 amino acids. Germline assignment: CDR1 SGHTA and CDR2 FQGNSA. CDR3 nucleotides: TGTGCCAGCAGCTCAACACGACAGGGTAGACTGAATGAGCAGTTCTTC. It yields the protein CASSSTRQGRLNEQFF.

The chain recombines TRBV5-1 with TRBJ2-7; 9 nucleotides match TRBD1. Germline-derived CDR1 and CDR2 are SGHRS and YFSETQ. The junction had 4 bases not matched to a gene; V was cut back by 3 bases and J by 3 bases. The CDR3 runs to 14 residues. This chain's CDR3 is CASSWGTGNYEQYF. The CDR3 DNA is TGCGCCAGCAGCTGGGGGACAGGGAACTACGAGCAGTACTTC.

V usage is TRBV13 and J usage is TRBJ1-1; D is ambiguous. The CDR3 is 15 amino acids. Between the trimmed V and J ends, which lost 2 bases and 1 base, there was a span of 11 bases. Per germline, CDR1 PRHDT and CDR2 FYEKMQ (reference sequence). The CDR3 DNA reads as TGTGCCAGCAGCTTAAGCTTTGAGCGGAACACTGAAGCTTTCTTT. Protein sequence: CASSLSFERNTEAFF.

V is TRBV19 and J is TRBJ2-6; no firm D call. The V end was cut by 0 bases, the J end by 1 base, with 7 bases between. Germline loops: CDR1 LNHDA, CDR2 SQIVND (reference sequence). The CDR3 length is 16 residues. The CDR3 sequence is CASSIEGGSGANVLTF. In DNA, the CDR3 is TGTGCCAGTAGTATAGAAGGTGGGTCTGGGGCCAACGTCCTGACTTTC.

In DNA, the CDR3 is TGCAGTGCTGGGACAGGGGACTACGAGCAGTACTTC. This sequence encodes CSAGTGDYEQYF. The chain couples TRBV20-1 to TRBJ2-7; 10 bases match TRBD1. The junction had 1 base not matched to a gene; V was cut back by 5 bases and J by 3 bases. This CDR3 is built from 12 residues. From germline, CDR1 is DFQATT and CDR2 SNEGSKA (reference sequence).

This clonotype was counted at least ten times. The chain links TRBV6-5 to TRBJ1-1; D is perhaps TRBD1 (6 bases). This CDR3 has 15 residues. Per germline, CDR1 MNHEY and CDR2 SVGAGI. V was pared by 5 bases and J by 4 bases, with 17 bases between. For the CDR3, the DNA is TGTGCCAGCAGTCGAGTAGGGGGGAGGGTCACTGAAGCTTTCTTT. Translating gives CASSRVGGRVTEAFF.

The chain recombines TRBV2 with TRBJ1-3; maybe TRBD1 (6 bases). V was cut by 8 bases and J by 0 bases, with 17 bases left in between. The V gene's germline CDR1 is SNHLY and CDR2 FYNNEI. This CDR3 contains 16 residues. CDR3 region: CASAGRGRFSGNTIYF. The CDR3 bases are TGTGCCAGCGCCGGACGGGGGCGGTTCTCTGGAAACACCATATATTTT.

The rearrangement links TRBV5-4 to TRBJ1-1, with D unclear. The CDR3 runs to 16 residues. The V gene lost 0 bases and the J gene lost 0 bases, with 12 bases spanning the gap. CDR1 is SGHNT and CDR2 is YYREEE in the germline V gene (reference sequence). CDR3 nucleotide sequence: TGTGCCAGCAGCTTGGGAGTTAGGGTGATGAACACTGAAGCTTTCTTT. Its protein is CASSLGVRVMNTEAFF. Drawing the rest from reference TRBV5-4 and TRBJ1-1, the complete variable domain is ETGVTQSPTHLIKTRGQQVTLRCSSQSGHNTVSWYQQALGQGPQFIFQYYREEENGRGNFPPRFSGLQFPNYSSELNVNALELDDSALYLCASSLGVRVMNTEAFFGQGTRLTVV.

The chain couples TRBV11-1 to TRBJ1-2; tentatively, D is TRBD1 (6 bases). This CDR3 has 16 amino acids. The germline V gene has CDR1 SGHAT and CDR2 FQDESV (reference sequence). Trimming took off 5 bases at V and 4 bases at J, with 20 bases between the two ends. CDR3 sequence reads: CASSPSAGAIGYGYTF. The CDR3 bases are TGTGCCAGCAGCCCATCGGCAGGGGCTATAGGCTATGGCTACACCTTC. Complete variable domain (other parts from reference TRBV11-1 and TRBJ1-2): EAEVAQSPRYKITEKSQAVAFWCDPISGHATLYWYRQILGQGPELLVQFQDESVVDDSQLPKDRFSAERLKGVDSTLKIQPAELGDSAMYLCASSPSAGAIGYGYTFGSGTRLTVV.

In its sample, this clonotype was seen many times. The chain has TRBV12-3 or TRBV12-4 and TRBJ2-6; perhaps D is TRBD1 or TRBD2 (5 bases each). V lost 2 bases and J 4 bases, leaving 12 bases between the germline ends. CDR3 size: 16 residues. The CDR3 DNA sequence: TGTGCCAGCAGTTTACCCGGGGCCGGAGGGGCCAACGTCCTGACTTTC. Its translation: CASSLPGAGGANVLTF.

This chain links TRBV10-3 with TRBJ2-1; maybe TRBD2 (5 bases). CDR1 ENHRY and CDR2 SYGVKD come from the germline V gene. V was cut by 6 bases and J by 5 bases, with 8 bases left in between. This CDR3 is built from 12 residues. CDR3 sequence: CAISGLDNEQFF. CDR3 bases: TGTGCCATCAGCGGACTCGACAATGAGCAGTTCTTC.

At least ten counts were recorded for this clonotype. The V call is TRBV6-5, the J call TRBJ2-7; a possible D gene is TRBD1 (6 bases). There are 15 residues in the CDR3. Germline CDR1 and CDR2: MNHEY and SVGAGI. V lost 5 bases to trimming and J lost 5 bases, with 19 bases between them. CDR3 nucleotides: TGTGCCAGCAGTCCGGGACACCCCGTCCCCCACGAGCAGTACTTC. Translated: CASSPGHPVPHEQYF.

This chain uses TRBV7-6 with TRBJ2-3, with TRBD2 matching 9 bases. J was trimmed by 5 bases and V by 2 bases; bases with no gene match: 8. The CDR3 totals 16 residues. Germline CDR1 is SGHVS and CDR2 is FNYEAQ. The CDR3 protein is CASSLLASGKGDTQYF. CDR3 DNA sequence: TGTGCCAGCAGCTTATTGGCTAGCGGGAAGGGAGATACGCAGTATTTT.

In its sample, this clonotype was seen many times. The V gene is TRBV6-1, the J gene TRBJ1-6; 7 bases are a match to TRBD1. CDR1 and CDR2 from the germline V gene are MNHNS and SASEGT. Trimming cost V 7 bases and J 8 bases; bases outside gene matches: 14. The CDR3 contains 16 residues. CDR3 protein: CASIPYGGQSDSPLHF. The CDR3, as DNA: TGTGCCAGCATCCCCTATGGGGGACAGTCAGATTCACCCCTCCACTTT.

In its sample, this clonotype was seen many times. In nucleotides, the CDR3 is TGTGCCAGCAGCCAAGATCGGGTCATCAATGAGCAGTTCTTC. The encoded protein is CASSQDRVINEQFF. This chain connects TRBV14 to TRBJ2-1; D unresolved. Germline CDR1 and CDR2: SGHDN and FVKESK. The CDR3 has 14 residues. Trimming removed 0 bases at V and 6 bases at J, with 9 bases between. Complete variable domain (other parts from reference TRBV14 and TRBJ2-1): EAGVTQFPSHSVIEKGQTVTLRCDPISGHDNLYWYRRVMGKEIKFLLHFVKESKQDESGMPNNRFLAERTGGTYSTLKVQPAELEDSGVYFCASSQDRVINEQFFGPGTRLTVL.

This chain connects TRBV28 to TRBJ2-7; 10 nucleotides match TRBD1. The CDR3 spans 15 residues. Germline V gene lookup returns CDR1 MDHEN and CDR2 SYDVKM. The J segment lost 4 bases and the V segment lost 6 bases, leaving 9 bases of the junction unmatched. The CDR3 is CASSNPGQGLYEQYF. The CDR3 DNA is TGTGCCAGCAGCAATCCGGGACAGGGGTTATACGAGCAGTACTTC.

The rearrangement joins TRBV11-1 to TRBJ2-3; 7 bases line up with TRBD2. The CDR3 is 16 residues long. Germline CDR1 is SGHAT and CDR2 is FQDESV (reference sequence). With 5 bases clipped from V and 2 bases from J, the junction kept 10 bases outside the gene matches. In DNA, the CDR3 is TGTGCCAGCAGCCCCTGGAGCAGCGGGACCACAGATACGCAGTATTTT. Encoded protein: CASSPWSSGTTDTQYF.

The CDR3 loop is CASSLAVQTVNTEAFF. CDR3 bases: TGTGCCAGCAGTCTAGCTGTCCAGACAGTGAACACTGAAGCTTTCTTT. The chain couples TRBV6-1 to TRBJ1-1; possibly TRBD1 for D (5 bases). The V gene's germline CDR1 is MNHNS and CDR2 SASEGT. V was trimmed by 5 bases and J by 0 bases, leaving 16 bases between them. The CDR3 covers 16 residues.

This chain links TRBV5-5 with TRBJ2-5; 10 nucleotides line up with TRBD1. The V gene end was trimmed by 4 bases and the J gene end by 4 bases; junction bases not matched to a gene: 10. This CDR3 is 16 amino acids long. Germline loops: CDR1 SGHKS, CDR2 YYEKEE (reference sequence). The CDR3 DNA follows: TGTGCCAGCAGCCTTCGGACAGGGGGAGGTCGAGAGACCCAGTACTTC. Its protein product is CASSLRTGGGRETQYF.

This clonotype came up many times. The chain has TRBV5-1 and TRBJ2-1; D remains ambiguous. Germline CDR1 and CDR2: SGHRS and YFSETQ. V gave up 0 bases and J gave up 4 bases, with 5 bases separating them. CDR3 length: 13 residues. DNA of the CDR3: TGCGCCAGCAGCTTGGAGGTGTACAATGAGCAGTTCTTC. This gives the protein CASSLEVYNEQFF.

The chain carries TRBV19 and TRBJ2-1; weak D call: TRBD2 (5 bases). The CDR3 covers 16 residues. V shed 0 bases and J shed 2 bases, with 11 bases lying between them. CDR1 and CDR2 from the germline V gene are LNHDA and SQIVND (reference sequence). As DNA, the CDR3 is TGTGCCAGTAGTATAGACGGACTGACTACCTACAATGAGCAGTTCTTC. This gives the protein CASSIDGLTTYNEQFF.

This clonotype was observed many times. The chain combines TRBV6-1 with TRBJ1-3; no reliable D call. CDR1 and CDR2 from the germline V gene are MNHNS and SASEGT. The V gene lost 8 bases and the J gene lost 0 bases, with 14 bases spanning the gap. The CDR3 consists of 15 residues. For the CDR3, the DNA is TGTGCCAGCGAAGGCACCAGTTTCTCTGGAAACACCATATATTTT. It codes for CASEGTSFSGNTIYF.

Concerning this clonotype: Likely a read error: the CDR3 ends without its conserved phenylalanine or tryptophan. The CDR3 here is CATSGSKHTQYL. The CDR3 nucleotides are TGTGCCACCAGTGGTTCAAAACATACGCAGTATCTT. The gene calls are TRBV24-1 and TRBJ2-3; the D is unclear. Looked up from germline, CDR1 is KGHDR and CDR2 is SFDVKD. The CDR3 extends over 12 amino acids. Trimming cost V 5 bases and J 7 bases, with 9 bases left between them.

V is TRBV19 and J is TRBJ2-7, with 8 nucleotides matching TRBD1. V gave up 5 bases and J gave up 1 base; unmatched junction bases: 7. The CDR3 length is 15 residues. Germline V CDR1 and CDR2: LNHDA, SQIVND (reference sequence). The CDR3 nucleotides read TGTGCCAGTAGTGTACGCCGACAGGGGTCCTACGAGCAGTACTTC. Amino acid sequence: CASSVRRQGSYEQYF. The variable domain in full, with the rest retrieved from reference TRBV19 and TRBJ2-7, is DGGITQSPKYLFRKEGQNVTLSCEQNLNHDAMYWYRQDPGQGLRLIYYSQIVNDFQKGDIAEGYSVSREKKESFPLTVTSAQKNPTAFYLCASSVRRQGSYEQYFGPGTRLTVT.

CDR3 in amino acids: CATSDSQGLAGLKTQYF. The CDR3 DNA reads as TGTGCCACCAGTGATTCCCAAGGACTAGCGGGACTAAAGACCCAGTACTTC. The chain uses TRBV24-1 and TRBJ2-5; TRBD2 aligns across 12 bases. V lost 2 bases, J lost 6 bases, and 9 bases stayed unmatched. Germline values: CDR1 KGHDR, CDR2 SFDVKD. The CDR3 consists of 17 residues.